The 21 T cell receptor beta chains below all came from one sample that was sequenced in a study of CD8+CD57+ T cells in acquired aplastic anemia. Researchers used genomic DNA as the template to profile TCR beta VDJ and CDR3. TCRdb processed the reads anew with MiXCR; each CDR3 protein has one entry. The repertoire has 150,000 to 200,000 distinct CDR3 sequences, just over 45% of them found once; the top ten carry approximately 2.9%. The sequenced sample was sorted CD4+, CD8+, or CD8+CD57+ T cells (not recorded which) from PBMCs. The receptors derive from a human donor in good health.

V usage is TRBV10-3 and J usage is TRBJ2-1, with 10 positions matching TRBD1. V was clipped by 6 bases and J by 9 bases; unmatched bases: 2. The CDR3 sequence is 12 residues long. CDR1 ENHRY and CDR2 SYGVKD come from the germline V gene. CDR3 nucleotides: TGTGCCATCAGGACAGGGGGCCCTGAGCAGTTCTTC. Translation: CAIRTGGPEQFF.

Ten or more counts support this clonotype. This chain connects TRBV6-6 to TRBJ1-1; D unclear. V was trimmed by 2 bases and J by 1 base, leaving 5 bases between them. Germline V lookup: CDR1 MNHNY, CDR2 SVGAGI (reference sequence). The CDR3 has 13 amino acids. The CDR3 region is CASSYRRNTEAFF. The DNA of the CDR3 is TGTGCCAGCAGTTACAGGCGGAACACTGAAGCTTTCTTT.

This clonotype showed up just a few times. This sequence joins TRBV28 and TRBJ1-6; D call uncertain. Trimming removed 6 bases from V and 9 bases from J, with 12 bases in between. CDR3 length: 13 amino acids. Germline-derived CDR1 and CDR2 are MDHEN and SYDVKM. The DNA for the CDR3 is TGTGCCAGCAGCCCGGACCGGGGTTCACCCCTCCACTTT. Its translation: CASSPDRGSPLHF.

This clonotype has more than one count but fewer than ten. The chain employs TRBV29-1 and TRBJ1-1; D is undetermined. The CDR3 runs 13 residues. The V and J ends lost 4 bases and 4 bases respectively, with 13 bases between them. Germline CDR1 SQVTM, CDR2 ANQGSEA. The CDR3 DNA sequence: TGCAGCGTTGCCAGCGGGTGGACCACTGAAGCTTTCTTT. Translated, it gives CSVASGWTTEAFF.

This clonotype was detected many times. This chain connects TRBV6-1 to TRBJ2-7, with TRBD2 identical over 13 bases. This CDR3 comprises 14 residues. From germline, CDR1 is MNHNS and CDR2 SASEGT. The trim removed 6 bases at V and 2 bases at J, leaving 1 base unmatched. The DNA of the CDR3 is TGTGCCAGCAGGGGACTAGCGGGACCCTACGAGCAGTACTTC. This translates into CASRGLAGPYEQYF.

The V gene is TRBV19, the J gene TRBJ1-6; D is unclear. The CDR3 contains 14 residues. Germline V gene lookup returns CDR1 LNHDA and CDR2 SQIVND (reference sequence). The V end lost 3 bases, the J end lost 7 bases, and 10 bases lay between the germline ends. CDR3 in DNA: TGTGCCAGTAGTATCGCAGAAACCAATTCACCCCTCCACTTT. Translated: CASSIAETNSPLHF.

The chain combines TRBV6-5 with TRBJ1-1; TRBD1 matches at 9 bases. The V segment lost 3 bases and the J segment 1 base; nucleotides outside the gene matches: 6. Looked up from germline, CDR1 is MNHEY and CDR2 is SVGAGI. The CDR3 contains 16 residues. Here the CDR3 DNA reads TGTGCCAGCAGTTATCCCGGGACAGGGCGGAACACTGAAGCTTTCTTT. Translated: CASSYPGTGRNTEAFF.

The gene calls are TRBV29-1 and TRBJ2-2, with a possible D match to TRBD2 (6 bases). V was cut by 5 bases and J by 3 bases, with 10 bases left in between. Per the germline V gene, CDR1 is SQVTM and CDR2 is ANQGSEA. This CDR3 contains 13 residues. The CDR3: CSVSSAYTGELFF. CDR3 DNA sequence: TGCAGCGTTTCTAGCGCCTACACCGGGGAGCTGTTTTTT.

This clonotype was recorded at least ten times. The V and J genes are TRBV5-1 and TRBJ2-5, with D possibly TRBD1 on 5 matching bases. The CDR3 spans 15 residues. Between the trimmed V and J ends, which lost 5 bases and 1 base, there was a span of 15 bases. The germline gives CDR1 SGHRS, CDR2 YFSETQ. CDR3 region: CASRVGARSQETQYF. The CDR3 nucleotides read TGCGCCAGCAGGGTAGGGGCCCGGTCCCAAGAGACCCAGTACTTC.

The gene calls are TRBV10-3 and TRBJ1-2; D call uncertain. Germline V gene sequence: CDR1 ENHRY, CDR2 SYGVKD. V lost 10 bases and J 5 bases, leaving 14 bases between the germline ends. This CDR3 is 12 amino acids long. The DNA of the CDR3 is TGTGCCAGCGAATCCAGGATATATGGCTACACCTTC. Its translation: CASESRIYGYTF.

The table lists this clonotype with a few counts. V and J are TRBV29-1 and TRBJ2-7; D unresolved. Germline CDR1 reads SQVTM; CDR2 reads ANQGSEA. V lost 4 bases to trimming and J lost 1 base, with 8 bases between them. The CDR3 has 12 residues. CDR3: CSVGPSSYEQYF. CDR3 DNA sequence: TGCAGCGTTGGCCCTAGTTCCTACGAGCAGTACTTC.

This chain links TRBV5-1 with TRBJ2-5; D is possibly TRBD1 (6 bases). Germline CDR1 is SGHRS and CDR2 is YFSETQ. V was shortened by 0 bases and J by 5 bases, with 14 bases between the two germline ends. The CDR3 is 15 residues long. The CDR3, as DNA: TGCGCCAGCAGCTTGGTATCTGGGGGCGGTGAGACCCAGTACTTC. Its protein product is CASSLVSGGGETQYF.

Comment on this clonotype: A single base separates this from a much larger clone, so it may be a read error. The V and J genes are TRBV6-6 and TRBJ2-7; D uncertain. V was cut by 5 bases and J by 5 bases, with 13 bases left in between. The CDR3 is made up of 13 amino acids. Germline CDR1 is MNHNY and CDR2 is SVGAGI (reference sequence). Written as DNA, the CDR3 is TGTGCCAGCAGTCTTGTTCGCTGGGACGAGCAGTACTTC. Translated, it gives CASSLVRWDEQYF.

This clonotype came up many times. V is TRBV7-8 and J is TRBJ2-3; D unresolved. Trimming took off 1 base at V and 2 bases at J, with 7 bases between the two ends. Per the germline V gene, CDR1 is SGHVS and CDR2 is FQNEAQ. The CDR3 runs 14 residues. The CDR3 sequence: CASSLDRNTDTQYF. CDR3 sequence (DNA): TGTGCCAGCAGCTTAGACCGGAACACAGATACGCAGTATTTT.

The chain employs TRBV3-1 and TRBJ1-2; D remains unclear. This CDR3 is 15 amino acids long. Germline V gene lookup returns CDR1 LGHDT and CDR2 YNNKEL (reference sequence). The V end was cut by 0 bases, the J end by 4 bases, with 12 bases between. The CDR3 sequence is CASSQDLYRSYGYTF. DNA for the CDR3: TGTGCCAGCAGCCAAGATCTCTACCGATCCTATGGCTACACCTTC.

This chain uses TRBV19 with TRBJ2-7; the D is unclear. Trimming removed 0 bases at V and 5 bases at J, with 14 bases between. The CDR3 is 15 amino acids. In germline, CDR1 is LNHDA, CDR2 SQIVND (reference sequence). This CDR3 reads CASSIDGRSSNEQYF. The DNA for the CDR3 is TGTGCCAGTAGTATAGATGGCAGGTCAAGCAACGAGCAGTACTTC. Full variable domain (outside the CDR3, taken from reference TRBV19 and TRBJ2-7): DGGITQSPKYLFRKEGQNVTLSCEQNLNHDAMYWYRQDPGQGLRLIYYSQIVNDFQKGDIAEGYSVSREKKESFPLTVTSAQKNPTAFYLCASSIDGRSSNEQYFGPGTRLTVT.

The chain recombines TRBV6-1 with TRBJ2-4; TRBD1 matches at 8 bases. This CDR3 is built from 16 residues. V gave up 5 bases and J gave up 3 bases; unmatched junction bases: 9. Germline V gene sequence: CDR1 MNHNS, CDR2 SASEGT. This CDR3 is CASSRRGQGGKNIQYF. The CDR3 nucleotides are TGTGCCAGCAGTCGCAGAGGACAGGGAGGCAAAAACATTCAGTACTTC.

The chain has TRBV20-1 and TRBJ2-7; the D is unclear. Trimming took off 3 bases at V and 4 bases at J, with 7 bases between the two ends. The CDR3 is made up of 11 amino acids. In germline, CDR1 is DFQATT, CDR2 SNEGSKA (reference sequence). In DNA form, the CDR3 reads TGCAGTGCTAGCCCGGAGTACGAGCAGTACTTC. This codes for CSASPEYEQYF.

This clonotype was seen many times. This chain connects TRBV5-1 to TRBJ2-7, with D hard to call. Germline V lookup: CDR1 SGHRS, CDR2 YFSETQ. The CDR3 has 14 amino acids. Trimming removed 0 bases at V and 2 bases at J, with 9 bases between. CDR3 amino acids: CASSLGTATYEQYF. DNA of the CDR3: TGCGCCAGCAGCTTGGGCACAGCTACCTACGAGCAGTACTTC.

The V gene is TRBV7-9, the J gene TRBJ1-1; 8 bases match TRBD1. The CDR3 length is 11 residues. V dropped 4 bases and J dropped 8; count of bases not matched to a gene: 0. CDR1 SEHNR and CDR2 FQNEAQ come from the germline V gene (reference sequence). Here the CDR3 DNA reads TGTGCCAGCAGCTGGGACAGGGAAGCTTTCTTT. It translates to CASSWDREAFF.

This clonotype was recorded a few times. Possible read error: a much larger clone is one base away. CDR3 coding DNA: TGTGCCAGTAGGTCTGGGGGGGGCGCGGGCACTGAAGCTTCCTTT. This codes for CASRSGGGAGTEASF. J is TRBJ1-1 and V is TRBV19, with D maybe TRBD1 (6 bases). The V gene's germline CDR1 is LNHDA and CDR2 SQIVND (reference sequence). The CDR3 runs to 15 residues.